The entry below describes one TCR beta chain. Its antigen remains unidentified. This sample stems from a study of CD8+CD57+ T cells in acquired aplastic anemia. Study observations and caveats: Patients and controls had CD8+ Simpson's diversity values that were not significantly distinct. A set of approximately 29 CD8+ CDR3 sequences was shared between patients and controls, and these sequences appeared highly expressed in patients.

Only patients with CD8+CD57+ cell expansion on flow cytometry were chosen for sequencing. Patients uniformly had severe acquired aplastic anemia. No therapy was given to patients before blood sampling. CDR3 and TCR beta VDJ profiling relied on genomic DNA as the template. Each CDR3 protein gets one entry after TCRdb re-called the reads with MiXCR. This table holds roughly 260,000 distinct CDR3 sequences, 45% to 50% found once. The receptor comes from a human donor with aplastic anemia. Sequenced input: sorted CD4+, CD8+, or CD8+CD57+ T cells (not recorded which) from PBMCs.

DNA for the CDR3: TGTGCCAGCAGCCACACGGACGGTGAAGCTTTCTTT. This encodes CASSHTDGEAFF. The rearrangement uses TRBV2 and TRBJ1-1; D uncertain. Deletions cut 6 bases from V and 7 bases from J, with 12 bases between. Germline V CDR1 and CDR2: SNHLY, FYNNEI. This CDR3 has 12 amino acids.